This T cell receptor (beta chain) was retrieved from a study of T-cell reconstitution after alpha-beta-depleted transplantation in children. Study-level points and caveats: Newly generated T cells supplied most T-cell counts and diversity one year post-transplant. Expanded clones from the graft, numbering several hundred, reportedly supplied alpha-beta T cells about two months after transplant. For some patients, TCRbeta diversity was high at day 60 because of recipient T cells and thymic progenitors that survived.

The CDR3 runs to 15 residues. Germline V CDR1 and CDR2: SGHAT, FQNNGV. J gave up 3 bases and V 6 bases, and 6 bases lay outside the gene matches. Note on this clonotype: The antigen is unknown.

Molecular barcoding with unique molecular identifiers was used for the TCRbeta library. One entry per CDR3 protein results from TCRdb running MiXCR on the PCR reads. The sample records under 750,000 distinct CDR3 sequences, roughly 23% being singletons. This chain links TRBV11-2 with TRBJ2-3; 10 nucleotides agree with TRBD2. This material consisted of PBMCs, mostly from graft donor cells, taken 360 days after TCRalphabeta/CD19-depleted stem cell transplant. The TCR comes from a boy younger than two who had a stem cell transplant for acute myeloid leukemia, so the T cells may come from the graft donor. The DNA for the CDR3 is TGTGCCAGCAGTCCGCCGGGACTAGCGACAGATACGCAGTATTTT. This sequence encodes CASSPPGLATDTQYF. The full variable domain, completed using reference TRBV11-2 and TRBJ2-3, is EAGVAQSPRYKIIEKRQSVAFWCNPISGHATLYWYQQILGQGPKLLIQFQNNGVVDDSQLPKDRFSAERLKGVDSTLKIQPAKLEDSAVYLCASSPPGLATDTQYFGPGTRLTVL.